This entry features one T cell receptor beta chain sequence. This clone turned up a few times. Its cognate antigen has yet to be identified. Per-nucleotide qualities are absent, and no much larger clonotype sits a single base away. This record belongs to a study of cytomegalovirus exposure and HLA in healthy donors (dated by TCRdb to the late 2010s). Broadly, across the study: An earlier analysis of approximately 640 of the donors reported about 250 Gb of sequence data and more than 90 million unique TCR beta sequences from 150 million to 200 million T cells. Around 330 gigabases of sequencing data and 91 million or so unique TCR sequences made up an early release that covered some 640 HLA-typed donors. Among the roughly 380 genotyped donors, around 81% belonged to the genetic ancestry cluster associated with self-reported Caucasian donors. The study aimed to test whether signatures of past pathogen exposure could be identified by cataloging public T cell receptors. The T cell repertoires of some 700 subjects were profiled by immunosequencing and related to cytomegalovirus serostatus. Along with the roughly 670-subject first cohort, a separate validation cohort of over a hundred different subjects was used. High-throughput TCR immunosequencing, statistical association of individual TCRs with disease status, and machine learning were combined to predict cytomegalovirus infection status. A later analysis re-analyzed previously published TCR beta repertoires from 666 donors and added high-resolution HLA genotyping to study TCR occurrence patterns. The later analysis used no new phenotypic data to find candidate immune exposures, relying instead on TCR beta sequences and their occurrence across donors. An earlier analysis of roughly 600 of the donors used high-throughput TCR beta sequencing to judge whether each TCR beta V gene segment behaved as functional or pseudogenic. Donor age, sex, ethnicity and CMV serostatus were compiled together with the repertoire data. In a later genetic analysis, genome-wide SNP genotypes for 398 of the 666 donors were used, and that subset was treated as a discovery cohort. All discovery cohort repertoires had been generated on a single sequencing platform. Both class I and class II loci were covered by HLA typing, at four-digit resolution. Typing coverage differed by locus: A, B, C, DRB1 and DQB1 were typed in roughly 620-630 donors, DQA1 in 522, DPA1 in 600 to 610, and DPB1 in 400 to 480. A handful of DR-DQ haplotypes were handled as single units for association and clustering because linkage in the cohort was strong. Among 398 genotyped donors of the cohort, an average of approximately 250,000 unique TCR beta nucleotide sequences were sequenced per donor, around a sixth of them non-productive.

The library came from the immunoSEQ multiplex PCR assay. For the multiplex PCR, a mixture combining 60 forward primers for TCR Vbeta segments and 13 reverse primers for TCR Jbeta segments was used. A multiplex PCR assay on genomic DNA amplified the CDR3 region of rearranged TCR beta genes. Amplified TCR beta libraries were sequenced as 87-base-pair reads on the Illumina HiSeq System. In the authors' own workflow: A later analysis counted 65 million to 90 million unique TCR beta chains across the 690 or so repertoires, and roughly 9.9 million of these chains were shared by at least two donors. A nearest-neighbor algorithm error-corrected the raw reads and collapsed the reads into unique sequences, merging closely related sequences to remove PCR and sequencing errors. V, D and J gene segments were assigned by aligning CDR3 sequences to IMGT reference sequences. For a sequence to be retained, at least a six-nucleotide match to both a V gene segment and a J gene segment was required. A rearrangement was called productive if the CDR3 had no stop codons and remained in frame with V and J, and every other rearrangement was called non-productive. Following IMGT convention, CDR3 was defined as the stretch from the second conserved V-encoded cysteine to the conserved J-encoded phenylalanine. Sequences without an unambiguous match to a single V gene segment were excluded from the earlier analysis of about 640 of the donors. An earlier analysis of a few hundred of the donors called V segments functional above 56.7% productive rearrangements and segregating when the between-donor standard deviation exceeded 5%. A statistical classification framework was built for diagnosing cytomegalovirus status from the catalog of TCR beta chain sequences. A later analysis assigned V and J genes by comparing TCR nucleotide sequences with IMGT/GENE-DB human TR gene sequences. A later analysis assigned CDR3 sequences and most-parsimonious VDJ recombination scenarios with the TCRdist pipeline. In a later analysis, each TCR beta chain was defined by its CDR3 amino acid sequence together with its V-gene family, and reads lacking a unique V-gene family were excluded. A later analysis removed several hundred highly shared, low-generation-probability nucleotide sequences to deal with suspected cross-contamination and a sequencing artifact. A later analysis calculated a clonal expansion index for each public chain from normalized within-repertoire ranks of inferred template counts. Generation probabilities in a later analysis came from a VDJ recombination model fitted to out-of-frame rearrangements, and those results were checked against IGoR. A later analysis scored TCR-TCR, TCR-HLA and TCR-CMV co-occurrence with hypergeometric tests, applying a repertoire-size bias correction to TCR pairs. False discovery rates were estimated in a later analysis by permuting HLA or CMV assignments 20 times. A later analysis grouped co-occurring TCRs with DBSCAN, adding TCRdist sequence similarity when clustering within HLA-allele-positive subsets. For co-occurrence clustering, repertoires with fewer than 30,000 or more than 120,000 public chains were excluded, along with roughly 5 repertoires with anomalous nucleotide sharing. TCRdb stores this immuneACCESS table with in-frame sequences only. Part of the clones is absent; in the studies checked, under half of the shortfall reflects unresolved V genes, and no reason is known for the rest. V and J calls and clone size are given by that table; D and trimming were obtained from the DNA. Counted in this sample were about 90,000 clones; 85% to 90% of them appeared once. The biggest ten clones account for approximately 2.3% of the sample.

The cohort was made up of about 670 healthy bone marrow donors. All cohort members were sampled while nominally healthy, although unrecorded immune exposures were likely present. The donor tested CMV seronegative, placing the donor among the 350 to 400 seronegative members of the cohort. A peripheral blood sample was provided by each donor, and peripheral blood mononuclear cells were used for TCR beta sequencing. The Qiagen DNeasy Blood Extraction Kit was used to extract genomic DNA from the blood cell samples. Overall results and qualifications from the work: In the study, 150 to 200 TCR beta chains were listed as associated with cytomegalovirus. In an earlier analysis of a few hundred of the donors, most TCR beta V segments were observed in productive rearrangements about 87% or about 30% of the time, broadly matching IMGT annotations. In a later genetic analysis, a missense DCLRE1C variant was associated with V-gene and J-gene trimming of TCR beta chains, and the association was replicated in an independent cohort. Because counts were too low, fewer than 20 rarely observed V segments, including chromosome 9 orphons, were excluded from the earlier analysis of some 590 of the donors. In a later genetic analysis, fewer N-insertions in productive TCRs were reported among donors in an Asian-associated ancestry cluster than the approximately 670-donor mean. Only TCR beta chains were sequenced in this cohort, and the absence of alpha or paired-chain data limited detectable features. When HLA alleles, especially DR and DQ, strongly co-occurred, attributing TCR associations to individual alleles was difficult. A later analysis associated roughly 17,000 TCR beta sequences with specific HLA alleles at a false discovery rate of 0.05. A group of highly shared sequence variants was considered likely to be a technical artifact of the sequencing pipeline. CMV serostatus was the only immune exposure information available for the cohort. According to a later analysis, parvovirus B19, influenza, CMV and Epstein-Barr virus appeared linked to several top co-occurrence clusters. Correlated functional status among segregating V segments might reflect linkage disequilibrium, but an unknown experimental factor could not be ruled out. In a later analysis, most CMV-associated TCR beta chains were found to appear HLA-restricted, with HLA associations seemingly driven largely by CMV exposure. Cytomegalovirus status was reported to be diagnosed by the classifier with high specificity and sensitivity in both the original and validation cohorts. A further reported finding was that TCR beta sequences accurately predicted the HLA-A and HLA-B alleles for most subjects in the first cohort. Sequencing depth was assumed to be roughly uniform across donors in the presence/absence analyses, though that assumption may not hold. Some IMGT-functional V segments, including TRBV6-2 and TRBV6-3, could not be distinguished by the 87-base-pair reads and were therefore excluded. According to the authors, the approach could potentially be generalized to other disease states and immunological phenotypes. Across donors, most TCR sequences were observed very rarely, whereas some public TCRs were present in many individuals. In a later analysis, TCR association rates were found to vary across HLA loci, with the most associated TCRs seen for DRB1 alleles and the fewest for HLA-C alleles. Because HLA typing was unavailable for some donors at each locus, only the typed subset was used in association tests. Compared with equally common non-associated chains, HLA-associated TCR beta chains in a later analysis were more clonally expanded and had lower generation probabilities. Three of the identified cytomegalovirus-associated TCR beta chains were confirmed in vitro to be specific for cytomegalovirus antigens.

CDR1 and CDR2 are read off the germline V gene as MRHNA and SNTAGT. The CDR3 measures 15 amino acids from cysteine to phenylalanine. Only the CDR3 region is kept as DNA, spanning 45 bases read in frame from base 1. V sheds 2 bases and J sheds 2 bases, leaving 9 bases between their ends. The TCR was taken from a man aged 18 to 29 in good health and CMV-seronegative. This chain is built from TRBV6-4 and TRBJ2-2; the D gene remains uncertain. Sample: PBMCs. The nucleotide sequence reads TGTGCCAGCAGTGACAGCGACTCCAACACCGGGGAGCTGTTTTTT. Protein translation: CASSDSDSNTGELFF.